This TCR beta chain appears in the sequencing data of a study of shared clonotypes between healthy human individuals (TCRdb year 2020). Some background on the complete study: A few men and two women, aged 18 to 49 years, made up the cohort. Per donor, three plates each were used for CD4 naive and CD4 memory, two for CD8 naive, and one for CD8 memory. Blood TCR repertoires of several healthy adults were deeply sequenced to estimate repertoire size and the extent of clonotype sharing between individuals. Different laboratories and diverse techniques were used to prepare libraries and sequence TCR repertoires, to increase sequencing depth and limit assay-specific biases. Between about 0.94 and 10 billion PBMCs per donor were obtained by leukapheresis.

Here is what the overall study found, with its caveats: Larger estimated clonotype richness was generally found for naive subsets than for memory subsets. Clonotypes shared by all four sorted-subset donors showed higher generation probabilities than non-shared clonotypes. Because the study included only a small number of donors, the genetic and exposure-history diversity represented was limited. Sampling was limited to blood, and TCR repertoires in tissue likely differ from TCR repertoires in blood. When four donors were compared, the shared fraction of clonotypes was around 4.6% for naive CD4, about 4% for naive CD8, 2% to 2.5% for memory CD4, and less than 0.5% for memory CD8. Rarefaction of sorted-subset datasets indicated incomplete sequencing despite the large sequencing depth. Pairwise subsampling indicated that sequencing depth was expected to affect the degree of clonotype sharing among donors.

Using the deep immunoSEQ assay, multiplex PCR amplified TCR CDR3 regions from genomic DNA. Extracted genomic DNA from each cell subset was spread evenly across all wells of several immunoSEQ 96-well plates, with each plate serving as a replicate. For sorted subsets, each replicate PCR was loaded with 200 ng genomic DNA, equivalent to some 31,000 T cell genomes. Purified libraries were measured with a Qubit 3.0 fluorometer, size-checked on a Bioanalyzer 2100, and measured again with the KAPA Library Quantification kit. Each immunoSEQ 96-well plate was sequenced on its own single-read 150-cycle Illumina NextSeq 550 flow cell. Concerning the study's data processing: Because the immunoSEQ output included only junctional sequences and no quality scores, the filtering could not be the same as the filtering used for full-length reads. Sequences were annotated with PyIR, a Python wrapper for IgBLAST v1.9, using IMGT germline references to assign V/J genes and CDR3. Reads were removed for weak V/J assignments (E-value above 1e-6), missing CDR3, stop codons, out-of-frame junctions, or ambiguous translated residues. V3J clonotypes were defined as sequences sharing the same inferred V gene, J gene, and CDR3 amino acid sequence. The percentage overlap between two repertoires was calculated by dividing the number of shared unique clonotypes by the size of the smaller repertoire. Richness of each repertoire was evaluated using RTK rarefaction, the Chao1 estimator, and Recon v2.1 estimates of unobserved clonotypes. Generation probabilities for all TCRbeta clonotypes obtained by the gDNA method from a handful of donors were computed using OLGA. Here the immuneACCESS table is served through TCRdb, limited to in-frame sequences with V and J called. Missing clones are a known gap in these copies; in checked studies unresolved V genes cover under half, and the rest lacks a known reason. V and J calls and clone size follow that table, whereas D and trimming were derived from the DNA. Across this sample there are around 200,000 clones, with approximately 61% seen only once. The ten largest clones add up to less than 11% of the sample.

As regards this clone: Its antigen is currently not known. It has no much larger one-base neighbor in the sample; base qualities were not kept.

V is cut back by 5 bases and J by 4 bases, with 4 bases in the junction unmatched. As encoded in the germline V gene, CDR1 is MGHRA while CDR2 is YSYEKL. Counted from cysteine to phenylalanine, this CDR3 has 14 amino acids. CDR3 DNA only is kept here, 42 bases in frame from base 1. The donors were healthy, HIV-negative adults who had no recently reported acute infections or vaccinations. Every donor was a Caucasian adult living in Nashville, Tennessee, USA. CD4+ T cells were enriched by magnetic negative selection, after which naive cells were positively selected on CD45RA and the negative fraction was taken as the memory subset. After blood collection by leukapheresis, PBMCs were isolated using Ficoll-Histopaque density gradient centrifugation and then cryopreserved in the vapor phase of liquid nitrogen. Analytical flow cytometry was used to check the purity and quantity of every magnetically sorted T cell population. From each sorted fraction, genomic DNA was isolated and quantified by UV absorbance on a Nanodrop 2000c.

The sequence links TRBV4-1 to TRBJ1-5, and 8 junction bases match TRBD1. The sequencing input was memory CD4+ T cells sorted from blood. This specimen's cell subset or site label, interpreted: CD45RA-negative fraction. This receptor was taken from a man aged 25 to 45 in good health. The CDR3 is CASSGQGGNQPQHF. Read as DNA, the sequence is TGCGCCAGCAGCGGACAGGGCGGAAATCAGCCCCAGCATTTT.